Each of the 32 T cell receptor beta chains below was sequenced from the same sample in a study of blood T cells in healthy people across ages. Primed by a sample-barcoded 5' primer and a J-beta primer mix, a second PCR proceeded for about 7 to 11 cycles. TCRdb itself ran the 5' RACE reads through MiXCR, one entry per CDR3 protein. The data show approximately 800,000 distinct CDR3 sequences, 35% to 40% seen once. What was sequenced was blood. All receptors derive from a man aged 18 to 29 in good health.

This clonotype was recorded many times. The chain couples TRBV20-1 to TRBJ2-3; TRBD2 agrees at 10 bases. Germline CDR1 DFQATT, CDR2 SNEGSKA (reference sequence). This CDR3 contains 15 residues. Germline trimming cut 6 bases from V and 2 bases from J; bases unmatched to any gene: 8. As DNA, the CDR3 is TGCAGTGCCCGGGGCCTAGCGGGGGACACAGATACGCAGTATTTT. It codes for CSARGLAGDTDTQYF.

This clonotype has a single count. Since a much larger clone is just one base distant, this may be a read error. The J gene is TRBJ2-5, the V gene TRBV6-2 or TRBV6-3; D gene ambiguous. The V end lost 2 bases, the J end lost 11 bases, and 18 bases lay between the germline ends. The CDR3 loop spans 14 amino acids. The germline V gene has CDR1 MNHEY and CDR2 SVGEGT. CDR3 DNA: TGTGCCAGCAGTTACCTCGGACGTAACAATGAGCAGTACTTC. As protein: CASSYLGRNNEQYF.

CDR3 in DNA: TGTGCCAGCAGCTCCGACAGGGCCGTATCTTCACCCCTCCACTTT. Its translation: CASSSDRAVSSPLHF. The chain carries TRBV7-9 and TRBJ1-6, with TRBD1 matching over 7 bases. V gave up 4 bases and J gave up 9 bases; unmatched junction bases: 9. This CDR3 comprises 15 residues. Germline-derived CDR1 and CDR2 are SEHNR and FQNEAQ (reference sequence). The whole variable domain, remainder taken from reference TRBV7-9 and TRBJ1-6, is DTGVSQNPRHKITKRGQNVTFRCDPISEHNRLYWYRQTLGQGPEFLTYFQNEAQLEKSRLLSDRFSAERPKGSFSTLEIQRTEQGDSAMYLCASSSDRAVSSPLHFGNGTRLTVT.

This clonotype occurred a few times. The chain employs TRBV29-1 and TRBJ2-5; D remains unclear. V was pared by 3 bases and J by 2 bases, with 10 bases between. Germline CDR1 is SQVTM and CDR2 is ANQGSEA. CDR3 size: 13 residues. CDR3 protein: CSVDGLEQETQYF. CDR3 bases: TGCAGCGTTGACGGTCTAGAACAAGAGACCCAGTACTTC.

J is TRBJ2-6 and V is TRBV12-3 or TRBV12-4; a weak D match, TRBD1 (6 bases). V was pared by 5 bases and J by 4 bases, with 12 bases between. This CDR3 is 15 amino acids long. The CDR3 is CASSDNRAGANVLTF. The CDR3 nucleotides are TGTGCCAGCAGTGATAACAGGGCCGGGGCCAACGTCCTGACTTTC.

In DNA form, the CDR3 reads TGCAGTGCTTTCAGGGACTATGGCTACACCTTC. Its translation is CSAFRDYGYTF. The chain recombines TRBV20-1 with TRBJ1-2, with D perhaps matching TRBD1 (5 bases). Germline V CDR1 and CDR2: DFQATT, SNEGSKA (reference sequence). The CDR3 sequence is 11 residues long. The V end was cut by 5 bases, the J end by 3 bases, with 7 bases between.

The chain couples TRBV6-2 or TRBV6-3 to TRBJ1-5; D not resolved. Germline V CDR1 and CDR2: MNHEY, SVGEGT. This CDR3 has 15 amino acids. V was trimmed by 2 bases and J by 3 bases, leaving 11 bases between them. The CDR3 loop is CASSYRFGYNQPQHF. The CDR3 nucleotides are TGTGCCAGCAGTTACCGGTTCGGGTACAATCAGCCCCAGCATTTT.

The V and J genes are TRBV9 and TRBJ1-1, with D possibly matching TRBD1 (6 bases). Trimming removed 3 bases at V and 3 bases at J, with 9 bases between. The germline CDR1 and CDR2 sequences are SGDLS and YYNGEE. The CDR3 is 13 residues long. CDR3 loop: CASSEGGHTEAFF. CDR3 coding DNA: TGTGCCAGCAGCGAGGGGGGACACACTGAAGCTTTCTTT.

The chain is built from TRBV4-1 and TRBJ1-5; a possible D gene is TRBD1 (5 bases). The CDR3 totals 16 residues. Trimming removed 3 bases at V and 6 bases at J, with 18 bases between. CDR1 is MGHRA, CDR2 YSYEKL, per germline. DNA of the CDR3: TGCGCCAGCAGCCATACGGACACAGCAGGTAGTCAGCCCCAGCATTTT. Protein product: CASSHTDTAGSQPQHF.

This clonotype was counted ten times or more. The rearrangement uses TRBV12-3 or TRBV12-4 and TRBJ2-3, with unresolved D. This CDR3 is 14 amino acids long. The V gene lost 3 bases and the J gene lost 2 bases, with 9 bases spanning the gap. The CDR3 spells CASSFAEYTDTQYF. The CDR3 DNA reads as TGTGCCAGCAGTTTTGCGGAATACACAGATACGCAGTATTTT.

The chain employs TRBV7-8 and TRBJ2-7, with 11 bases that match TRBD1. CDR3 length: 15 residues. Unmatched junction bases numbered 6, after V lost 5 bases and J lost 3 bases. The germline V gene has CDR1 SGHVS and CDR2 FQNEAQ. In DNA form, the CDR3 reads TGTGCCAGCAGCAGGGACAGGGGGGCGATCTACGAGCAGTACTTC. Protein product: CASSRDRGAIYEQYF. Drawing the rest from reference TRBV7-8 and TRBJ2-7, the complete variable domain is GAGVSQSPRYKVAKRGQDVALRCDPISGHVSLFWYQQALGQGPEFLTYFQNEAQLDKSGLPSDRFFAERPEGSVSTLKIQRTQQEDSAVYLCASSRDRGAIYEQYFGPGTRLTVT.

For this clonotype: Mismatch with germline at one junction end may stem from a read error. This CDR3 is CASSDRYMNPEAFF. The CDR3 region has the DNA TGTGCCAGCAGTGACCGTTACATGAACCCTGAAGCTTTCTTT. The chain links TRBV6-1 to TRBJ1-1; D call uncertain. The CDR3 covers 14 residues. Looked up from germline, CDR1 is MNHNS and CDR2 is SASEGT.

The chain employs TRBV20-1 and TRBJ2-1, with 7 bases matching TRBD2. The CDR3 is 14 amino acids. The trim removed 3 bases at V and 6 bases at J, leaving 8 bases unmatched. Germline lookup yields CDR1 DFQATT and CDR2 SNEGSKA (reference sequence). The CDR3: CSARDQGGRNEQFF. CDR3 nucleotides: TGCAGTGCTAGGGACCAGGGAGGGCGCAATGAGCAGTTCTTC.

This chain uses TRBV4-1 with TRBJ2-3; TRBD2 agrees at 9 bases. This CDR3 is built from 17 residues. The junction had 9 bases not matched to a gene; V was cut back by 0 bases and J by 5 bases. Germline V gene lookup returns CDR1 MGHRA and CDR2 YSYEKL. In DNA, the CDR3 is TGCGCCAGCAGCCAAGAAGTCCTAGCGGGGCCCCTAGATACGCAGTATTTT. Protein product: CASSQEVLAGPLDTQYF.

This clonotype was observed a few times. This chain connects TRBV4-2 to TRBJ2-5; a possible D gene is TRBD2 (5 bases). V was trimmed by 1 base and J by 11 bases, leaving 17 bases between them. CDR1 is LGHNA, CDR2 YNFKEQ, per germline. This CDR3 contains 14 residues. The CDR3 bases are TGTGCCAGCAGCCAAGGGGCTAGCCGCGATGAGCAGTACTTC. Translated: CASSQGASRDEQYF.

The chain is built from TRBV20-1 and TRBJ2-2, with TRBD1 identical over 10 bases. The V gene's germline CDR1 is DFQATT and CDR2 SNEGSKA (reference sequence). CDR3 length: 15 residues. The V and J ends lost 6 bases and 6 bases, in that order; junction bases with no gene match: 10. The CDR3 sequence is CSARTGTGDSGELFF. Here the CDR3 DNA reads TGCAGTGCGAGGACCGGGACAGGGGACTCCGGGGAGCTGTTTTTT.

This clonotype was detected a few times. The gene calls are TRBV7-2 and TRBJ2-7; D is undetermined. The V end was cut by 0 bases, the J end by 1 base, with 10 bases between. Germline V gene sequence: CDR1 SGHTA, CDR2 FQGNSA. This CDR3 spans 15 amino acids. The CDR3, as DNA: TGTGCCAGCAGCTTAGCCCCTGACGAGTCCTACGAGCAGTACTTC. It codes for CASSLAPDESYEQYF.

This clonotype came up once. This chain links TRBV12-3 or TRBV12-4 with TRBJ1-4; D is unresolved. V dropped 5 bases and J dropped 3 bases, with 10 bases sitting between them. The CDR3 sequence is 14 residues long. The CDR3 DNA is TGTGCCAGCAGTGTTCCTGCAGCTAATGAAAAACTGTTTTTT. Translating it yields CASSVPAANEKLFF.

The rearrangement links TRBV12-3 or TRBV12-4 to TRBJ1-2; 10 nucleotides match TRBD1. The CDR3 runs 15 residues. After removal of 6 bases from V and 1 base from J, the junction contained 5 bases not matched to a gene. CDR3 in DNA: TGTGCCAGCAGGCAAGGGACAGGGGTTAACTATGGCTACACCTTC. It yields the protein CASRQGTGVNYGYTF.

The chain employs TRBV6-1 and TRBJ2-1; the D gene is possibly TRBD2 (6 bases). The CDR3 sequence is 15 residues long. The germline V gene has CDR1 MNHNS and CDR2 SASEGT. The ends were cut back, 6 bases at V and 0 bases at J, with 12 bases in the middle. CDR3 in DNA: TGTGCCAGCAGACGTTTAGCGGACTCCTACAATGAGCAGTTCTTC. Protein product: CASRRLADSYNEQFF.

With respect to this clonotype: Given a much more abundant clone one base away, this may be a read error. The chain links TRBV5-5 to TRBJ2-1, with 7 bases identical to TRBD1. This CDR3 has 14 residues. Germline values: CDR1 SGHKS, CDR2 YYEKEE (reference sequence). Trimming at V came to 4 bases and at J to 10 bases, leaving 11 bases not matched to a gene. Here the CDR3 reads CASSAGQASYEQFF. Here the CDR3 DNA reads TGTGCCAGCAGCGCTGGACAGGCCTCCTACGAGCAGTTCTTC.

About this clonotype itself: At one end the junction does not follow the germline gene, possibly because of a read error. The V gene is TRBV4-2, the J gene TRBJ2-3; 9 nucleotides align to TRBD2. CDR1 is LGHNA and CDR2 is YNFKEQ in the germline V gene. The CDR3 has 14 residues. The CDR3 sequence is CASTGGGAADTRYF. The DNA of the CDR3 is TGTGCCAGCACGGGCGGGGGGGCCGCAGATACGCGGTATTTT.

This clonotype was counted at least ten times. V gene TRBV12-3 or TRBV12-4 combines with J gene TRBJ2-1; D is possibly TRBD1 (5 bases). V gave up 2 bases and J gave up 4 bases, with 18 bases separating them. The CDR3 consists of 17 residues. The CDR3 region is CASSLRGGRADYNEQFF. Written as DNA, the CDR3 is TGTGCCAGCAGTTTAAGGGGCGGCAGGGCCGATTACAATGAGCAGTTCTTC.

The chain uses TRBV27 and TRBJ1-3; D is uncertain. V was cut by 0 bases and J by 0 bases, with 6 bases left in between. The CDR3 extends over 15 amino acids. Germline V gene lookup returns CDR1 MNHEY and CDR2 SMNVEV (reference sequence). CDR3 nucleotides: TGTGCCAGCAGTTTATCTACCCTCTCTGGAAACACCATATATTTT. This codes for CASSLSTLSGNTIYF.

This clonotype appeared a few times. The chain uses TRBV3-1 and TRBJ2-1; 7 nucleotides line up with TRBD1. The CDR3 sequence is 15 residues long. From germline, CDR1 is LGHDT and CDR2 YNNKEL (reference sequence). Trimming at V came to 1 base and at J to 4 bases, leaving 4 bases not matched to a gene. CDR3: CASSQAGTAYNEQFF. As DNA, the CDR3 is TGTGCCAGCAGCCAAGCCGGGACAGCATACAATGAGCAGTTCTTC.

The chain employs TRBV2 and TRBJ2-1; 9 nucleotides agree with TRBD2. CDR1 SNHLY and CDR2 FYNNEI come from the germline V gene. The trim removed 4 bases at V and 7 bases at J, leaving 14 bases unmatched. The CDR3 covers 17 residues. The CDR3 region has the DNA TGTGCCAGCAGTGGGGGCCTTGCGGGGGGGCTTTCTAATGAGCAGTTCTTC. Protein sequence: CASSGGLAGGLSNEQFF.

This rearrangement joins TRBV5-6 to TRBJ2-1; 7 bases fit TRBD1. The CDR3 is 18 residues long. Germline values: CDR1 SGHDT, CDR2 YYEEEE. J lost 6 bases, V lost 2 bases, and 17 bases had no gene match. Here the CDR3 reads CASSLLGRSGQLSNEQFF. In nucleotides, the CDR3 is TGTGCCAGCAGCTTATTAGGTAGGTCGGGACAGTTGTCCAATGAGCAGTTCTTC.

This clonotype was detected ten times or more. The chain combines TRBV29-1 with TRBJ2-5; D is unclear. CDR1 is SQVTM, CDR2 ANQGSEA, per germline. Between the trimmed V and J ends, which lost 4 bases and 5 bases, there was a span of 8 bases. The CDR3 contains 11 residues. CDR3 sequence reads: CSVGGWETQYF. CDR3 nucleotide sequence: TGCAGCGTTGGGGGTTGGGAGACCCAGTACTTC.

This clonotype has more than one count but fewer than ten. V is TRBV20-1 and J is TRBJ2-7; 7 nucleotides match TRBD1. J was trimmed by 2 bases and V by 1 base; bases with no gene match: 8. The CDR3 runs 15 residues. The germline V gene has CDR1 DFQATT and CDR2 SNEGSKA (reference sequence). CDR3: CSARANRGMTYEQYF. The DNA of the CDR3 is TGCAGTGCTAGAGCGAACAGGGGTATGACCTACGAGCAGTACTTC.

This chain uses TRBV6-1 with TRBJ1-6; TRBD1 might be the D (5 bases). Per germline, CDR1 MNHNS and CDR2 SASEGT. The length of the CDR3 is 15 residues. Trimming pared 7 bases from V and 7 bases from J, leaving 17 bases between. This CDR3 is CASIGAGIKNSPLHF. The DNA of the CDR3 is TGTGCCAGCATCGGGGCGGGGATAAAGAATTCACCCCTCCACTTT.

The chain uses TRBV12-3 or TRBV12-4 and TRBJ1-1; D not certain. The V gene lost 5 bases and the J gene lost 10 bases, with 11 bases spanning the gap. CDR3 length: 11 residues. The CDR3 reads CASSPTAPAFF. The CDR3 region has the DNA TGTGCCAGCAGTCCCACAGCTCCAGCTTTCTTT.

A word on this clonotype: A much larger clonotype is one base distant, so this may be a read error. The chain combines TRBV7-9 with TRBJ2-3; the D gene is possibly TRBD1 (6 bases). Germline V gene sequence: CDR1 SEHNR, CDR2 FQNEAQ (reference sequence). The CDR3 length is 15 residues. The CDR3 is CDSSFTGLITDTQYF. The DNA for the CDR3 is TGTGACAGCAGCTTTACAGGGTTGATCACAGATACGCAGTATTTT.